These T cell receptor beta chains were read from a single sample in a study of cytomegalovirus exposure and HLA in healthy donors. Sequenced by immunoSEQ multiplex PCR; TCRdb stores in-frame clones only, minus some. The profile shows approximately 100,000 clones, roughly three quarters of them singletons. Sequences were obtained from PBMCs. The receptors here all came from a young woman in good health and CMV-seropositive. Both conserved end residues are part of each CDR3.

CASSPVLGGTEAFF,TRBV7-9,TRBJ1-1
CASSLDGGGSQYF,TRBV9,TRBJ2-5
CASSPGWEGNEQFF,TRBV7-3,TRBJ2-1
CASRGQAQETQYF,TRBV11-2,TRBJ2-5
CASPSVNYGYTF,TRBV2,TRBJ1-2
CASTFGSGGANVLTF,TRBV19,TRBJ2-6
CASSNFPQGSYGYTF,TRBV28,TRBJ1-2
CASSSTGYSNQPQHF,TRBV6-5,TRBJ1-5
CATRGGGENEQYF,TRBV15,TRBJ2-7
CASSLLGTGNTEAFF,TRBV7-3,TRBJ1-1
CASSLVGGGRYEQYF,TRBV5-5,TRBJ2-7
CAWSARTGGPPSNQPQHF,TRBV30,TRBJ1-5
CASSGARQSTDTQYF,TRBV5-8,TRBJ2-3
CASSWDISYEQYF,TRBV7-2,TRBJ2-7
CASSNEGRGYTF,TRBV19,TRBJ1-2
CASSGQGNEQFF,TRBV9,TRBJ2-1
CASSQIQQGNYGYTF,TRBV14,TRBJ1-2
CASRTEGLALYEQYF,TRBV6-6,TRBJ2-7
CASSYGDRGHYEQYF,TRBV6-5,TRBJ2-7
CASSRGKLATEAFF,TRBV7-3,TRBJ1-1
CASNDRVTDTQYF,TRBV19,TRBJ2-3
CASSSQGGSREQYF,TRBV13,TRBJ2-7
CASTRIAGSDEQFF,TRBV9,TRBJ2-1
CASSPRDRVLPNEKLFF,TRBV18,TRBJ1-4
CASSIPGQGSYSPLHF,TRBV7-2,TRBJ1-6
CASSLGEERPYNEQFF,TRBV7-3,TRBJ2-1
CASSQGGDRGISGANVLTF,TRBV14,TRBJ2-6
CSVVGQGGEQYF,TRBV29-1,TRBJ2-7
CASSVGTLAGEQYF,TRBV9,TRBJ2-7
CASSEGLAGEVQFF,TRBV9,TRBJ2-1
CASSGGYTF,TRBV23-1,TRBJ1-2